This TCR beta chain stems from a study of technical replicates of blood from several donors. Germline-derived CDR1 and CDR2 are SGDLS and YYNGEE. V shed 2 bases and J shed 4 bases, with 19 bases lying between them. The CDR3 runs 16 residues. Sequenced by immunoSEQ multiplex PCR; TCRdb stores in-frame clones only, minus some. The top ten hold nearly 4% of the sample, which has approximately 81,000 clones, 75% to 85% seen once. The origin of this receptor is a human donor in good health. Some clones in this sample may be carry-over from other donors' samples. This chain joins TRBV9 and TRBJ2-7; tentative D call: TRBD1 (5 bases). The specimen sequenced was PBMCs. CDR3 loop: CASSVGRGPLRYEQYF. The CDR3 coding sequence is TGTGCCAGCAGCGTTGGTAGGGGCCCCCTTCGGTACGAGCAGTACTTC. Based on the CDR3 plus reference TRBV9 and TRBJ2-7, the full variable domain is DSGVTQTPKHLITATGQRVTLRCSPRSGDLSVYWYQQSLDQGLQFLIQYYNGEERAKGNILERFSAQQFPDLHSELNLSSLELGDSALYFCASSVGRGPLRYEQYFGPGTRLTVT.